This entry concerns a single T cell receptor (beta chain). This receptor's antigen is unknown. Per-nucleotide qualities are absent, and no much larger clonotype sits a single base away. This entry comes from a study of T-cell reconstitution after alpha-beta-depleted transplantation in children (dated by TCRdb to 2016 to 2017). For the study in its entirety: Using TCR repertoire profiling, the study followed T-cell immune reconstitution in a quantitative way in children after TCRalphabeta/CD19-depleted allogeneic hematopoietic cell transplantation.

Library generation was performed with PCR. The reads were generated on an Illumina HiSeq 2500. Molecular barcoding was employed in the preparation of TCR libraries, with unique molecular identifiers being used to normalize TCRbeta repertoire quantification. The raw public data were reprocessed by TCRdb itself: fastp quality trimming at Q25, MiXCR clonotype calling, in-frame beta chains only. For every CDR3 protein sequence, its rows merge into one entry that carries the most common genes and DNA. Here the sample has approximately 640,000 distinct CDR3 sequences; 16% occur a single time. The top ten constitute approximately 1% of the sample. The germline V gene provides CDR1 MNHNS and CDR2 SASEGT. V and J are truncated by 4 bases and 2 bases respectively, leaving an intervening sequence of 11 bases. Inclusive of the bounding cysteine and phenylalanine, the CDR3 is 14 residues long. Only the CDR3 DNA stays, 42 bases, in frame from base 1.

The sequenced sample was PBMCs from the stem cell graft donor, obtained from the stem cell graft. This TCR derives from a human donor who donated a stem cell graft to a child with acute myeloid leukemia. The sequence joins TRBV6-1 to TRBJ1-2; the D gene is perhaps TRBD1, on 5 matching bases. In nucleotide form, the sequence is TGTGCCAGCAGTGTAGACGGGACCAACTATGGCTACACCTTC. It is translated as CASSVDGTNYGYTF.